The clone carrying this T cell receptor (beta chain) was detected ten times or more. Antigen: not known. The sequenced template was RNA, covering the TCR beta CDR3 region. First-round RT-PCR with HTBI primers preceded a second-round multiplex PCR. TCRdb reprocessed the multiplex PCR reads with MiXCR, giving one entry per CDR3 protein. The sample contains hundreds of thousands of distinct CDR3 sequences, over 40% of which appear only once. The CDR3 has 14 residues. CDR1 SQVTM and CDR2 ANQGSEA come from the germline V gene. With 7 bases removed from V and 4 bases from J, the gap between germline ends came to 17 bases. CAS ≥3, NOSPECS ≥4, moderate-to-severe activity and duration under 3 months marked donors with ophthalmopathy. If patients had other autoimmune diseases, uncontrolled infections, pregnancy or lactation, they were excluded. These data originate in a study of Graves' ophthalmopathy and Graves' hyperthyroidism. Study-wide results and caveats: The model predicted ophthalmopathy progression with 70.59% sensitivity and around 72% specificity.

Sequenced: peripheral blood. This rearrangement joins TRBV29-1 to TRBJ1-3; a possible D gene is TRBD1 (5 bases). This clonotype originated in an adult man with Graves' ophthalmopathy. CDR3 region: CSAAAGAGGNTIYF. The DNA of the CDR3 is TGCAGCGCCGCCGCTGGGGCTGGAGGAAACACCATATATTTT.